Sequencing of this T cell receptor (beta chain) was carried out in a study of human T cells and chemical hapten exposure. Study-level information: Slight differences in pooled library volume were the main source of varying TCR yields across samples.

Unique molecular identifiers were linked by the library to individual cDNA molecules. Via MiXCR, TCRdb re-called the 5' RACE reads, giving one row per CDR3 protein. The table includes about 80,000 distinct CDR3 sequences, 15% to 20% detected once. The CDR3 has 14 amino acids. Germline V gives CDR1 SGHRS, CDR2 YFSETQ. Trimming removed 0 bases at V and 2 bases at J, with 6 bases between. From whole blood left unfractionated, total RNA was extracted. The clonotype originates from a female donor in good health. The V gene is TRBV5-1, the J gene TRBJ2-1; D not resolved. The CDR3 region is CASSLEIAYNEQFF. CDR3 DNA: TGCGCCAGCAGCTTGGAGATAGCCTACAATGAGCAGTTCTTC. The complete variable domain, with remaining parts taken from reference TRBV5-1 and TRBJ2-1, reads KAGVTQTPRYLIKTRGQQVTLSCSPISGHRSVSWYQQTPGQGLQFLFEYFSETQRNKGNFPGRFSGRQFSNSRSEMNVSTLELGDSALYLCASSLEIAYNEQFFGPGTRLTVL.